This T cell receptor (beta chain) was sequenced in a study of CD8+ T cells in alopecia areata (dated by TCRdb to the late 2010s). General notes on the study: Treated patients were enrolled in an open-label pilot trial of oral tofacitinib at 5 to 10 mg twice daily for moderate-to-severe alopecia areata. Tofacitinib-treated patients had biopsies at baseline and at 4 and 24 weeks of treatment, with a later scalp biopsy in several patients. Scalp clonality was compared across normal scalp (n=4), patchy alopecia areata scalp (n=8), and alopecia totalis/universalis scalp (n=8). The SALT score, which quantifies the percentage of affected scalp surface area, was used to measure disease severity in treated patients. To study T cell clonal expansion in alopecia areata, the researchers applied high-throughput TCRbeta sequencing to both the C3H/HeJ mouse model and human patients. Tofacitinib was administered for 6 to 18 months, and 6 months of follow-up off drug were then conducted to assess delayed response and recurrence. RNA came from the PAXgene miRNA kit for fixed scalp, the miRNeasy kit for PBMCs, and the RNeasy kit for mouse skin. immunoSEQ multiplex PCR using 35 Vbeta forward primers and 13 Jbeta reverse primers was used to amplify TCRbeta CDR3 regions. In humans, TCRbeta sequencing was performed on scalp tissue and on sorted CD4+ and CD8+ peripheral blood T cells from healthy controls and from patients with patchy or totalis/universalis alopecia areata. Study-wide conclusions, independent of this receptor: Many expanded lesional clones persisted in scalp and blood during tofacitinib treatment, which may partly explain relapse after stopping treatment. Because the treated cohort was small and had just a single nonresponder, larger studies are needed to establish links between baseline CD8+ expansion and response. Shared TCR sequences between patients were less evident than in mice, which may be partly attributable to HLA diversity in the patient population. Unlike mouse skin, where gammadelta T cells dominate, normal human skin contains resident alphabeta T cells that get sequenced too, which complicates analysis of the scalp TCR repertoire. With tofacitinib, both scalp clonality and the number of expanded CD8+ clones among the top 100 scalp clones went down significantly. Higher clonality and more expanded CD8+ clones were observed in lesional scalp than in normal scalp, particularly in alopecia totalis/universalis, a finding suggestive of antigenic drive.

Library prep was done by the immunoSEQ multiplex PCR assay. To provide template for TCR sequencing, every sample had RNA extracted and reverse transcribed into cDNA. First-strand cDNA was synthesized with SuperScript III using a 2:1 mix of oligo-dT and random hexamers. A synthetic immune receptor repertoire was used to gauge amplification bias, and whatever bias remained was removed computationally. The original methods were these. Raw reads were preprocessed to remove errors, and CDR3 was defined by IMGT conventions from the conserved cysteine to phenylalanine. Clonality was computed by normalizing Shannon entropy by log2 of the number of productive unique TCRs and subtracting the result from 1. Whether scalp clones were CD4 or CD8 was inferred by matching scalp TCRbeta sequences against CD4 and CD8 repertoires sorted from blood. The clones in this table, taken by TCRdb from immuneACCESS, are in-frame only. Not every clone is retained; where verified, under half of the shortfall comes from an unresolved V gene, and the cause of the rest is unknown. V and J calls and clone size come straight from that table; D and trimming were deduced from the DNA. Within this sample are roughly 250,000 clones, with around three fifths of them counted one time only. In total, the top ten clones hold 0.9% to 0.95% of the sample.

Reading the label with the study, this specimen's treatment or condition is: oral pan-JAK inhibitor, 5-10 mg twice daily. Lesional scalp punch biopsies and peripheral blood were obtained from alopecia areata patients. PBMCs were separated by density centrifugation and stained for CD3, CD4 and CD8, after which CD4+ and CD8+ T cells were sorted on a FACSAria. To note about this clone: It has no known antigen specificity. Base qualities are not recorded, but no much larger clone differs from it by a single base. Other DNA sequences in the sample encode the same CDR3.

The TCR originated in a human donor with alopecia areata. The sequencing here drew on CD4+ T cells sorted from blood, taken between weeks 51 and 52, from a patient treated with tofacitinib.

This receptor has the CDR3 CSVRTGGTGELFF. The nucleotide sequence is given as TGCAGCGTCCGGACAGGGGGCACCGGGGAGCTGTTTTTT. Here the chain combines TRBV29-1 and TRBJ2-2, and 10 bases in between align with TRBD1. Trimming leaves V shorter by 6 bases and J shorter by 4 bases, with the junction holding 2 bases beyond the gene matches. CDR1 and CDR2 are read off the germline V gene as SQVTM and ANQGSEA. Measured from the cysteine to the phenylalanine, the CDR3 is 13 residues long. Only the CDR3 part of the read is kept: 39 bases, read in frame from the first base.